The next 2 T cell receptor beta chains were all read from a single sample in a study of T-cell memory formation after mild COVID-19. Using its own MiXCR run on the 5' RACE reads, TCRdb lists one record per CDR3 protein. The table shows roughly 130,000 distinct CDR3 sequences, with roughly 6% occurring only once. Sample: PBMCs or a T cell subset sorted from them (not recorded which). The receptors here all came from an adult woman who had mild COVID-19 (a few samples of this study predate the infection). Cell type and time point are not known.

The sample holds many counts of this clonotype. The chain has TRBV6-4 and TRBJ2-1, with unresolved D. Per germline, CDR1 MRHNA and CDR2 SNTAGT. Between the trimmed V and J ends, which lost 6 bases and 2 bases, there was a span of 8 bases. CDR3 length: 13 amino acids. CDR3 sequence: CASSSGPYNEQFF. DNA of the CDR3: TGTGCCAGCAGCTCCGGTCCCTACAATGAGCAGTTCTTC.

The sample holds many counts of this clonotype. CDR3 bases: TGTGCCATCAGTGAAATAGCGGGAGTCGGCGAGCAGTACTTC. Translating gives CAISEIAGVGEQYF. This chain uses TRBV10-3 with TRBJ2-7; 9 bases are shared with TRBD2. CDR1 is ENHRY, CDR2 SYGVKD, per germline. Losses at the gene ends were 3 bases for V and 6 bases for J; bases not matched to a gene: 6. The CDR3 covers 14 residues.